This is a list of T cell receptor beta chains from one sample in a study of lymphopenia after photon versus proton radiotherapy. TCRdb's copy holds only in-frame clones and misses some; the assay was immunoSEQ multiplex PCR. The repertoire holds 75,000 to 90,000 clones, with around 82% as singletons. The sequenced sample was peripheral blood, obtained from a patient treated with proton-based radiotherapy. The receptor source for this set is a man aged 55 to 70 with pancreatic cancer. The CDR3 runs from the conserved cysteine through the conserved F or W. Fields, in order: V gene, CDR3 length, J gene, clone size, D gene, CDR3 protein, CDR3 DNA. A D gene is named only where the DNA matches it firmly. The size of a clone is reported for some rows only, either as once, few or many, or as a class for expanded clones.

v_call: TRBV19
cdr3_length: 15
j_call: TRBJ2-1
clone_size: NA
d_call: NA
cdr3_aa: CASSITAGPYNEQFF
cdr3_nt: TGTGCCAGTAGTATCACCGCGGGGCCCTACAATGAGCAGTTCTTC

v_call: TRBV28
cdr3_length: 15
j_call: TRBJ2-5
clone_size: NA
d_call: TRBD1
cdr3_aa: CASSSMTGYQETQYF
cdr3_nt: TGTGCCAGCAGTTCTATGACAGGGTACCAAGAGACCCAGTACTTC

v_call: TRBV4-2
cdr3_length: 14
j_call: TRBJ1-5
clone_size: NA
d_call: TRBD1
cdr3_aa: CASSLDRGDQPQHF
cdr3_nt: TGTGCCAGCAGCCTGGACAGGGGGGATCAGCCCCAGCATTTT

v_call: TRBV28
cdr3_length: 18
j_call: TRBJ1-5
clone_size: NA
d_call: NA
cdr3_aa: CASRARDMRRSGNQPQHF
cdr3_nt: TGTGCCAGCAGGGCCCGGGACATGAGAAGGTCGGGCAATCAGCCCCAGCATTTT

v_call: TRBV5-1
cdr3_length: 14
j_call: TRBJ2-3
clone_size: NA
d_call: NA
cdr3_aa: CASTVGGLADTQYF
cdr3_nt: TGCGCCAGCACCGTTGGGGGGCTTGCAGATACGCAGTATTTT

v_call: TRBV28
cdr3_length: 15
j_call: TRBJ2-3
clone_size: once
d_call: TRBD2
cdr3_aa: CASSDLGSSGRVQYF
cdr3_nt: TGTGCCAGCAGCGACCTAGGTTCTAGCGGTCGTGTGCAGTATTTT

v_call: TRBV6-5
cdr3_length: 13
j_call: TRBJ1-2
clone_size: NA
d_call: NA
cdr3_aa: CASSETVNYGYTF
cdr3_nt: TGTGCCAGCAGCGAGACAGTGAACTATGGCTACACCTTC

v_call: TRBV9
cdr3_length: 15
j_call: TRBJ2-1
clone_size: NA
d_call: TRBD2
cdr3_aa: CASSASGTSYNEQFF
cdr3_nt: TGTGCCAGCAGCGCAAGCGGGACCTCCTACAATGAGCAGTTCTTC

v_call: TRBV19
cdr3_length: 16
j_call: TRBJ1-5
clone_size: NA
d_call: TRBD1
cdr3_aa: CASSIPGQGGRQPQHF
cdr3_nt: TGTGCCAGTAGTATCCCTGGACAGGGTGGACGACAGCCCCAGCATTTT

v_call: TRBV6-5
cdr3_length: 15
j_call: TRBJ1-3
clone_size: NA
d_call: NA
cdr3_aa: CASNDPRGKGNTIYF
cdr3_nt: TGTGCCAGCAATGACCCCAGGGGAAAAGGAAACACCATATATTTT

v_call: TRBV5-1
cdr3_length: 15
j_call: TRBJ2-1
clone_size: NA
d_call: NA
cdr3_aa: CASSLGYGSYNEQFF
cdr3_nt: TGCGCCAGCAGCTTAGGGTATGGCTCCTACAATGAGCAGTTCTTC

v_call: TRBV10-3
cdr3_length: 15
j_call: TRBJ1-5
clone_size: NA
d_call: NA
cdr3_aa: CAISDQTRANQPQHF
cdr3_nt: TGTGCCATCAGTGACCAGACCAGGGCCAATCAGCCCCAGCATTTT

v_call: TRBV9
cdr3_length: 17
j_call: TRBJ2-1
clone_size: once
d_call: TRBD2
cdr3_aa: CASSVMGAGGTYNEQFF
cdr3_nt: TGTGCCAGCAGCGTCATGGGGGCGGGAGGTACTTACAATGAGCAGTTCTTC

v_call: TRBV28
cdr3_length: 16
j_call: TRBJ2-1
clone_size: NA
d_call: TRBD2
cdr3_aa: CASSSGPGLALDEQFF
cdr3_nt: TGTGCCAGCAGTTCCGGACCGGGACTAGCTCTCGATGAGCAGTTCTTC

v_call: TRBV27
cdr3_length: 17
j_call: TRBJ1-1
clone_size: NA
d_call: TRBD1
cdr3_aa: CASSQYTLGGSDTEAFF
cdr3_nt: TGTGCCAGCAGTCAATATACCCTAGGGGGCTCGGACACTGAAGCTTTCTTT

v_call: TRBV5-1
cdr3_length: 16
j_call: TRBJ1-1
clone_size: once
d_call: NA
cdr3_aa: CASSPGVRTRNTEAFF
cdr3_nt: TGCGCCAGCAGCCCGGGGGTACGAACGCGGAACACTGAAGCTTTCTTT

v_call: TRBV6-1
cdr3_length: 15
j_call: TRBJ2-1
clone_size: NA
d_call: TRBD2
cdr3_aa: CASSPTSSPYNEQFF
cdr3_nt: TGTGCCAGCAGTCCGACTAGCAGTCCCTACAATGAGCAGTTCTTC

v_call: TRBV2
cdr3_length: 18
j_call: TRBJ2-3
clone_size: NA
d_call: TRBD2
cdr3_aa: CASSPTFGLAGAPNTQYF
cdr3_nt: TGTGCCAGCAGCCCCACGTTTGGTCTAGCGGGAGCTCCGAATACGCAGTATTTT

v_call: TRBV5-1
cdr3_length: 14
j_call: TRBJ2-7
clone_size: NA
d_call: NA
cdr3_aa: CASSLVSSGSEQYF
cdr3_nt: TGCGCCAGCAGCTTGGTGAGTTCGGGGAGTGAGCAGTACTTC

v_call: TRBV2
cdr3_length: 15
j_call: TRBJ2-3
clone_size: NA
d_call: NA
cdr3_aa: CASSDTRGSTDTQYF
cdr3_nt: TGTGCCAGCAGTGACACTAGAGGCAGCACAGATACGCAGTATTTT

v_call: TRBV29-1
cdr3_length: 16
j_call: TRBJ2-1
clone_size: NA
d_call: TRBD2
cdr3_aa: CSVALGGGNFYNEQFF
cdr3_nt: TGCAGCGTGGCCCTCGGCGGGGGAAACTTCTACAATGAGCAGTTCTTC

v_call: TRBV29-1
cdr3_length: 12
j_call: TRBJ1-1
clone_size: once
d_call: NA
cdr3_aa: CSPTTLGTEAFF
cdr3_nt: TGCAGCCCTACAACCTTGGGGACTGAAGCTTTCTTT

v_call: TRBV7-8
cdr3_length: 15
j_call: TRBJ2-1
clone_size: NA
d_call: TRBD1
cdr3_aa: CASSPRDRTYNEQFF
cdr3_nt: TGTGCCAGCAGCCCCCGGGACAGAACCTACAATGAGCAGTTCTTC

v_call: TRBV6-1
cdr3_length: 15
j_call: TRBJ2-1
clone_size: NA
d_call: TRBD2
cdr3_aa: CASRVTSGIYNEQFF
cdr3_nt: TGTGCCAGCAGGGTGACTAGCGGTATTTACAATGAGCAGTTCTTC

v_call: TRBV29-1
cdr3_length: 15
j_call: TRBJ2-3
clone_size: NA
d_call: TRBD2
cdr3_aa: CSVPSGSSVTDTQYF
cdr3_nt: TGCAGCGTTCCTAGCGGGAGCTCAGTGACAGATACGCAGTATTTT

v_call: TRBV7-2
cdr3_length: 17
j_call: TRBJ2-5
clone_size: NA
d_call: TRBD2
cdr3_aa: CASSPGFGLAGQETQYF
cdr3_nt: TGTGCCAGCAGCCCTGGCTTTGGTCTAGCGGGGCAAGAGACCCAGTACTTC